Below are 10 T cell receptor beta chains sequenced from a single sample in a study of beta chain features in type 1 diabetes. Overall study results and limits: Moderate but significant shortening of TCRB CDR3s was recorded in all four CD4+ subsets from Type 1 diabetes patients.

Sequencing targeted expressed TCRB transcripts, as all isolated RNA had been reverse transcribed. The table came from immunoSEQ multiplex PCR; TCRdb's copy has only in-frame clones and leaves some out. This table has about 150,000 clones, 10% to 13% appearing once. Antigens for these TCRs are unknown. Sequences were obtained from central memory CD4+ T cells from blood. These receptors were taken from a man aged 25 to 40 with type 1 diabetes.

This clone came up a few times. The chain uses TRBV2 and TRBJ2-1; maybe TRBD2 (6 bases). Trimming stripped 6 bases from V and 8 bases from J, with 17 bases between. CDR3 length: 14 amino acids. Germline values: CDR1 SNHLY, CDR2 FYNNEI. CDR3 sequence: CASRGDRDWYEQFF. Here the CDR3 DNA reads TGTGCCAGCAGAGGGGACCGGGACTGGTATGAGCAGTTCTTC.

This clone turned up a few times. The chain combines TRBV4-3 with TRBJ1-2; 11 nucleotides align to TRBD1. V gave up 1 base and J gave up 4 bases; unmatched junction bases: 2. The CDR3 runs 15 residues. Germline-derived CDR1 and CDR2 are LGHNA and YSLEER. The CDR3 DNA sequence: TGCGCCAGCAGCCAAGCAGGGACAGGGGGCTATGGCTACACCTTC. This encodes CASSQAGTGGYGYTF.

This clone has at least ten counts. J is TRBJ1-2 and V is TRBV5-4; D is unclear. Per germline, CDR1 SGHNT and CDR2 YYREEE (reference sequence). Trimming shortened V by 4 bases and J by 5 bases, and 18 bases separated the two germline ends. This CDR3 is built from 15 residues. In DNA, the CDR3 is TGTGCCAGCAGCGCACTAGAACGGGCTCAATATGGCTACACCTTC. This sequence encodes CASSALERAQYGYTF.

The genes are TRBV28 and TRBJ1-1; D not certain. Germline CDR1 reads MDHEN; CDR2 reads SYDVKM. This CDR3 comprises 13 residues. The V gene lost 4 bases and the J gene lost 2 bases, with 8 bases spanning the gap. The CDR3: CASSSSGNTEAFF. CDR3 DNA sequence: TGTGCCAGCAGTTCTTCAGGTAACACTGAAGCTTTCTTT.

This clone was observed many times. The chain has TRBV27 and TRBJ2-1; 12 nucleotides agree with TRBD2. J gave up 6 bases and V 7 bases, and 16 bases lay outside the gene matches. Germline CDR1 reads MNHEY; CDR2 reads SMNVEV (reference sequence). The CDR3 loop spans 18 amino acids. The CDR3 nucleotides read TGTGCCAGCACCCCAGCCGGCGCTCTAGCGGGGGGGTCCAATGAGCAGTTCTTC. Protein sequence: CASTPAGALAGGSNEQFF.

This clone has a handful of counts. The J gene is TRBJ1-5, the V gene TRBV5-1; the D is unclear. The length of the CDR3 is 17 residues. Looked up from germline, CDR1 is SGHRS and CDR2 is YFSETQ. Deletions cut 4 bases from V and 1 base from J, with 18 bases between. CDR3 amino acids: CASSPAARTGSNQPQHF. In DNA, the CDR3 is TGCGCCAGCAGCCCCGCGGCCAGGACGGGAAGCAATCAGCCCCAGCATTTT. The full variable domain, rest sourced from reference TRBV5-1 and TRBJ1-5, is KAGVTQTPRYLIKTRGQQVTLSCSPISGHRSVSWYQQTPGQGLQFLFEYFSETQRNKGNFPGRFSGRQFSNSRSEMNVSTLELGDSALYLCASSPAARTGSNQPQHFGDGTRLSIL.

The J gene is TRBJ1-2, the V gene TRBV28, with D unresolved. The CDR3 covers 14 residues. Germline loops: CDR1 MDHEN, CDR2 SYDVKM. The V gene lost 6 bases and the J gene lost 2 bases, with 13 bases spanning the gap. In nucleotides, the CDR3 is TGTGCCAGCAGGAAACACAGCTTGAACTATGGCTACACCTTC. Translation gives CASRKHSLNYGYTF.

The chain links TRBV30 to TRBJ2-1; TRBD2 is a possible D gene (6 bases). Germline values: CDR1 GTSNPN, CDR2 SVGIG (reference sequence). The CDR3 totals 12 residues. V lost 0 bases and J 12 bases, leaving 12 bases between the germline ends. The CDR3 nucleotides are TGTGCCTGGAGTGTCAGGCGGGGTGTGCAGTTCTTC. Residues: CAWSVRRGVQFF.

The chain's CDR3 is CASSPSWTRSYEQYF. The CDR3 DNA follows: TGTGCCAGCAGCCCGAGTTGGACTCGCTCCTACGAGCAGTACTTC. The rearrangement uses TRBV7-2 and TRBJ2-7; D is possibly TRBD2 (5 bases). Germline V gene lookup returns CDR1 SGHTA and CDR2 FQGNSA. There are 15 residues in the CDR3. Trimming took 5 bases from V and 0 from J, leaving 14 bases between them.

In its sample, this clone was seen a few times. CDR3 DNA sequence: TGCGCCAGCAGCTTGGAGGCGCGGGTGGTCGACGAGCAGTACTTC. Its protein product is CASSLEARVVDEQYF. This chain uses TRBV5-1 with TRBJ2-7; a possible D gene is TRBD2 (5 bases). V was trimmed by 0 bases and J by 5 bases, leaving 15 bases between them. Germline values: CDR1 SGHRS, CDR2 YFSETQ. This CDR3 contains 15 residues.